A single sample gave rise to the 28 T cell receptor beta chains below, sequenced in a study of response to subunit inactivated influenza vaccine. TCRdb analysed the RT-PCR reads with MiXCR anew, one entry per CDR3 protein. Found here are hundreds of thousands of distinct CDR3 sequences, around 13% of them singletons; the top ten hold 5.5% to 8%. The sequences come from PBMCs from blood, collected less than 15 days before vaccination. The receptors originated from a man aged 50 or older who received an inactivated influenza vaccine.

Only a few counts were recorded for this clonotype. The chain couples TRBV20-1 to TRBJ1-1; 9 bases agree with TRBD1. The ends lost 5 bases at V and 5 bases at J; junction bases unmatched: 3. The CDR3 has 12 residues. Germline V gene data show CDR1 as DFQATT and CDR2 as SNEGSKA (reference sequence). The CDR3 nucleotides read TGCAGTGCTTCGACAGGGGGGACTGAAGCTTTCTTT. This encodes CSASTGGTEAFF.

This rearrangement joins TRBV2 to TRBJ1-2; a possible D gene is TRBD1 (5 bases). This CDR3 contains 13 residues. Trimming took off 4 bases at V and 1 base at J, with 7 bases between the two ends. From germline, CDR1 is SNHLY and CDR2 FYNNEI. The CDR3 DNA sequence: TGTGCCAGCAGTGGACAGAATAACTATGGCTACACCTTC. Residues: CASSGQNNYGYTF.

This rearrangement joins TRBV5-1 to TRBJ2-6; D ambiguous. V was pared by 6 bases and J by 0 bases, with 7 bases between. The CDR3 consists of 14 residues. Per germline, CDR1 SGHRS and CDR2 YFSETQ. The CDR3 spells CASKSSSGANVLTF. CDR3 sequence (DNA): TGCGCCAGCAAATCCTCCTCTGGGGCCAACGTCCTGACTTTC.

The chain carries TRBV6-2 or TRBV6-3 and TRBJ1-1; TRBD1 is a possible D gene (6 bases). The CDR3 covers 14 residues. Trimming removed 5 bases at V and 4 bases at J, with 14 bases between. The germline V gene encodes CDR1 MNHEY and CDR2 SVGEGT. CDR3 region: CASSRTGKRTEAFF. The CDR3 coding sequence is TGTGCCAGCAGTCGAACAGGGAAACGCACTGAAGCTTTCTTT.

This rearrangement joins TRBV4-1 to TRBJ2-1; D remains ambiguous. The CDR3 runs 17 residues. V dropped 2 bases and J dropped 3 bases, with 17 bases sitting between them. In germline, CDR1 is MGHRA, CDR2 YSYEKL. The CDR3 is CASSQKPGLVGYNEQFF. DNA of the CDR3: TGCGCCAGCAGCCAAAAACCAGGCTTGGTGGGCTACAATGAGCAGTTCTTC.

The chain carries TRBV19 and TRBJ2-7; possibly TRBD1 for D (8 bases). V gave up 5 bases and J gave up 4 bases, with 21 bases separating them. Per germline, CDR1 LNHDA and CDR2 SQIVND (reference sequence). The CDR3 totals 16 residues. The CDR3 region is CASSSTERDRPYEQYF. CDR3 in DNA: TGTGCCAGTAGTTCCACCGAGCGGGACAGGCCGTACGAGCAGTACTTC.

There are many counts of this clonotype. This chain uses TRBV15 with TRBJ2-3, with D possibly TRBD2 on 5 matching bases. CDR1 is LNHNV, CDR2 YYDKDF, per germline (reference sequence). The CDR3 covers 16 residues. Deletions cut 1 base from V and 4 bases from J, with 15 bases between. The CDR3 bases are TGTGCCACCAGCAGAGTTAGCACTAGGGTCCCAGATACGCAGTATTTT. Translation: CATSRVSTRVPDTQYF.

The chain employs TRBV20-1 and TRBJ2-1, with unresolved D. Trimming removed 0 bases at V and 6 bases at J, with 9 bases between. The CDR3 loop spans 13 amino acids. CDR1 and CDR2 from the germline V gene are DFQATT and SNEGSKA (reference sequence). Written as DNA, the CDR3 is TGCAGTGCTAGAGAAGACCATTCCAATGAGCAGTTCTTC. Its protein is CSAREDHSNEQFF.

This clonotype was detected only a few times. The CDR3 bases are TGTGCCAGCAGTTTGGGGTACTCGAACACCGGGGAGCTGTTTTTT. It encodes CASSLGYSNTGELFF. This chain connects TRBV12-3 or TRBV12-4 to TRBJ2-2; D remains unclear. V lost 3 bases, J lost 0 bases, and 8 bases lay in between. The CDR3 length is 15 residues.

V is TRBV20-1 and J is TRBJ2-1, with TRBD1 matching 11 bases. Germline-derived CDR1 and CDR2 are DFQATT and SNEGSKA (reference sequence). The CDR3 spans 19 residues. Trimming removed 0 bases from V and 6 bases from J; junction bases left unmatched: 16. CDR3 sequence: CSARDLMRTGGFPFNEQFF. CDR3 DNA sequence: TGCAGTGCTAGAGATTTGATGCGGACAGGGGGCTTTCCCTTCAATGAGCAGTTCTTC.

Many counts were recorded for this clonotype. The gene calls are TRBV10-3 and TRBJ2-1; D is undetermined. Germline V gene lookup returns CDR1 ENHRY and CDR2 SYGVKD. The CDR3 runs 14 residues. V was trimmed by 4 bases and J by 6 bases, leaving 13 bases between them. CDR3 residues: CAISGQDSSNEQFF. Written as DNA, the CDR3 is TGTGCCATCAGTGGCCAAGATTCGAGCAATGAGCAGTTCTTC.

The V and J genes are TRBV28 and TRBJ1-3; D gene unclear. Looked up from germline, CDR1 is MDHEN and CDR2 is SYDVKM. V was trimmed by 6 bases and J by 0 bases, leaving 18 bases between them. This CDR3 spans 17 amino acids. CDR3: CASRSPFGIYSGNTIYF. The CDR3 nucleotides are TGTGCCAGCAGATCCCCATTCGGCATATACTCTGGAAACACCATATATTTT.

This clonotype appeared a few times. The J gene is TRBJ2-1, the V gene TRBV15, with 9 bases matching TRBD1. Per the germline V gene, CDR1 is LNHNV and CDR2 is YYDKDF (reference sequence). The J segment lost 5 bases and the V segment lost 2 bases, leaving 7 bases of the junction unmatched. The CDR3 has 16 amino acids. The DNA for the CDR3 is TGTGCCACCAGCAGACCTCGGACAGGGGTAAACAATGAGCAGTTCTTC. Residues: CATSRPRTGVNNEQFF. The variable domain in full, completed from reference TRBV15 and TRBJ2-1, reads DAMVIQNPRYQVTQFGKPVTLSCSQTLNHNVMYWYQQKSSQAPKLLFHYYDKDFNNEADTPDNFQSRRPNTSFCFLDIRSPGLGDTAMYLCATSRPRTGVNNEQFFGPGTRLTVL.

In this sample, this clonotype turned up many times. The chain employs TRBV4-2 and TRBJ1-4; D perhaps matches TRBD1 (5 bases). The CDR3 is 15 residues long. In germline, CDR1 is LGHNA, CDR2 YNFKEQ. Trimming took 1 base from V and 7 from J, leaving 13 bases between them. CDR3 coding DNA: TGTGCCAGCAGCCAAGGGGACTCGGTCGGTGAAAAACTGTTTTTT. Protein product: CASSQGDSVGEKLFF.

CDR3 loop: CASTPGGLAIYGYTF. CDR3 DNA sequence: TGTGCCAGCACCCCCGGAGGCTTAGCTATCTATGGCTACACCTTC. The chain carries TRBV7-2 and TRBJ1-2; D remains ambiguous. Trimming stripped 7 bases from V and 4 bases from J, with 19 bases between. Per germline, CDR1 SGHTA and CDR2 FQGNSA. The CDR3 has 15 amino acids.

This clonotype has a count of ten or more. V usage is TRBV5-1 and J usage is TRBJ1-3; unclear D gene. V lost 7 bases to trimming and J lost 0 bases, with 8 bases between them. The CDR3 totals 13 residues. CDR1 and CDR2 (germline): SGHRS, YFSETQ. CDR3 DNA: TGCGCCAGCTCCGCTGACTCTGGAAACACCATATATTTT. It yields the protein CASSADSGNTIYF.

The chain uses TRBV28 and TRBJ2-2, with no clear D. The CDR3 runs 13 residues. Trimming took 8 bases from V and 3 from J, leaving 10 bases between them. Germline V gives CDR1 MDHEN, CDR2 SYDVKM. CDR3: CASRRLYTGELFF. Written as DNA, the CDR3 is TGTGCCAGCCGGCGTCTTTACACCGGGGAGCTGTTTTTT.

The chain recombines TRBV7-2 with TRBJ2-1; D tentatively fits TRBD1 or TRBD2 (5 bases each). The CDR3 totals 13 residues. V lost 7 bases and J 5 bases, leaving 12 bases between the germline ends. The germline V gene encodes CDR1 SGHTA and CDR2 FQGNSA. CDR3 in amino acids: CASNRGAHNEQFF. The DNA for the CDR3 is TGTGCCAGCAATAGAGGGGCCCACAATGAGCAGTTCTTC.

V gene TRBV6-1 combines with J gene TRBJ1-5, with a possible D match to TRBD1 (6 bases). Germline assignment: CDR1 MNHNS and CDR2 SASEGT. CDR3 size: 18 residues. Deletions cut 6 bases from V and 1 base from J, with 22 bases between. The CDR3 coding sequence is TGTGCCAGCAGAACCCTCACGGGGGGGGCGGCGAGCAATCAGCCCCAGCATTTT. Translation gives CASRTLTGGAASNQPQHF.

The chain has TRBV20-1 and TRBJ2-6, with 7 bases identical to TRBD1. CDR1 is DFQATT, CDR2 SNEGSKA, per germline (reference sequence). V shed 5 bases and J 4 bases; nucleotides not matched to a gene: 5. The CDR3 totals 14 residues. The CDR3, as DNA: TGCAGTGCTGCAACAGGGGTCGGGGCCAACGTCCTGACTTTC. It specifies CSAATGVGANVLTF.

The table lists this clonotype with a few counts. V usage is TRBV12-3 or TRBV12-4 and J usage is TRBJ1-1; D is perhaps TRBD1 (5 bases). There are 14 residues in the CDR3. Trimming removed 7 bases from V and 4 bases from J, with 16 bases in between. For the CDR3, the DNA is TGTGCCAGCACCGAAGAGGGGCGGATCACTGAAGCTTTCTTT. Translating gives CASTEEGRITEAFF.

This clonotype was counted at least ten times. The chain joins TRBV7-9 to TRBJ2-1; D may match TRBD1 or TRBD2 (5 bases each). V was trimmed by 1 base and J by 9 bases, leaving 13 bases between them. The germline V gene encodes CDR1 SEHNR and CDR2 FQNEAQ (reference sequence). The CDR3 spans 14 residues. CDR3 protein: CASSLDGTSGEQFF. CDR3 DNA sequence: TGTGCCAGCAGCTTAGATGGGACCTCGGGTGAGCAGTTCTTC. Filled out from reference TRBV7-9 and TRBJ2-1, the complete variable domain reads DTGVSQNPRHKITKRGQNVTFRCDPISEHNRLYWYRQTLGQGPEFLTYFQNEAQLEKSRLLSDRFSAERPKGSFSTLEIQRTEQGDSAMYLCASSLDGTSGEQFFGPGTRLTVL.

This clonotype was recorded a few times. The V gene is TRBV29-1, the J gene TRBJ2-3, with a tentative D call TRBD1 (6 bases). V was clipped by 3 bases and J by 2 bases, with 12 bases between them. Germline values: CDR1 SQVTM, CDR2 ANQGSEA. This CDR3 is 14 amino acids long. The CDR3 sequence: CSVDPGGHTDTQYF. CDR3 DNA: TGCAGCGTTGATCCTGGGGGCCACACAGATACGCAGTATTTT.

The table lists this clonotype with many counts. DNA for the CDR3: TGCAGTGCCACCGACCCGGGGACTAGCACCGGCGGGGAGCTGTTTTTT. It yields the protein CSATDPGTSTGGELFF. V and J are TRBV20-1 and TRBJ2-2; 9 bases line up with TRBD2. The CDR3 sequence is 16 residues long. V dropped 6 bases and J dropped 7; count of bases not matched to a gene: 15. Looked up from germline, CDR1 is DFQATT and CDR2 is SNEGSKA (reference sequence).

This clonotype was observed a few times. The V call is TRBV28, the J call TRBJ2-7; possible D gene TRBD1, 6 bases. V lost 3 bases and J lost 0, with 12 bases in between. Germline values: CDR1 MDHEN, CDR2 SYDVKM. The CDR3 is 15 amino acids. The CDR3 loop is CASSFHGTSSYEQYF. The CDR3, as DNA: TGTGCCAGCAGTTTTCACGGGACAAGCTCCTACGAGCAGTACTTC.

This clonotype has more than one count but fewer than ten. V and J are TRBV20-1 and TRBJ1-4, with 8 bases aligning to TRBD1. Germline CDR1 reads DFQATT; CDR2 reads SNEGSKA (reference sequence). Trimming took 1 base from V and 1 from J; bases not matched to a gene: 5. The CDR3 contains 16 residues. CDR3 in DNA: TGCAGTGCTAGAGGTTGGGACAGGCTAACTAATGAAAAACTGTTTTTT. This sequence encodes CSARGWDRLTNEKLFF.

This clonotype was recorded a few times. The chain has TRBV19 and TRBJ2-7, with 11 bases fitting TRBD2. The CDR3 is made up of 15 amino acids. The V and J ends lost 6 bases and 4 bases, in that order; junction bases with no gene match: 8. The germline CDR1 and CDR2 sequences are LNHDA and SQIVND (reference sequence). The CDR3 loop reads CASSLTSGTLYEQYF. The CDR3 DNA follows: TGTGCCAGTAGCTTGACTAGCGGGACCCTTTACGAGCAGTACTTC.

V is TRBV11-2 and J is TRBJ2-5, with 8 bases identical to TRBD1. V trimming: 2 bases; J trimming: 2 bases; junction bases outside the gene matches: 7. From germline, CDR1 is SGHAT and CDR2 FQNNGV. The length of the CDR3 is 16 residues. The CDR3 coding sequence is TGTGCCAGCAGCTTAAGACAGGGGACGCTTCAAGAGACCCAGTACTTC. It yields the protein CASSLRQGTLQETQYF.